The sample holds one count of the clone carrying this TCR beta chain. Its antigen is unidentified. A much more abundant neighbour one base away suggests this may be a read error. This beta chain slipped into a library made for alpha chains as a stray read, so its size is not meaningful. TCRdb passed the 5' RACE reads through MiXCR, listing each CDR3 protein once. The repertoire consists of about 18,000 distinct CDR3 sequences, with about 9.6% occurring once and the leading ten covering about 20%. Time point described: sample taken at primary tumor resection. The CDR3 runs 12 residues. Germline CDR1 is SGHRS and CDR2 is YFSETQ. The sample comes from a study of spatial heterogeneity in lung cancer. Study context: As counted in raw reads, each unique TCR and UMI combination appeared more than ten times on average.

General study points: Higher tumor mutation counts went along with higher counts of expanded intratumoral alpha and beta TCRs.

The rearrangement links TRBV5-1 to TRBJ1-1, with D unresolved. Here the sequenced sample was lung tumor tissue, taken at surgery. The TCR originated in a female donor with early-stage non-small cell lung cancer. Here the CDR3 DNA reads TGCGCCGGCAGCTTGGATCAAGGGGAAGCTTTCTTT. Translating it yields CAGSLDQGEAFF.